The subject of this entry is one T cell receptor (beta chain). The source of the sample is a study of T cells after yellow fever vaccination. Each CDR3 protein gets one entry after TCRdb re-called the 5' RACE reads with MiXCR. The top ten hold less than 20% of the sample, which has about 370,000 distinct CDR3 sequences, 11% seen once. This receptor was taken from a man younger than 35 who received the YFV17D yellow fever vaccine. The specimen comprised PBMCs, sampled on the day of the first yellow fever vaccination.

CDR3 nucleotide sequence: TGCAGTGCTAGACACAGGCGAACGAACACTGAAGCTTTCTTT. This translates into CSARHRRTNTEAFF. This chain uses TRBV20-1 with TRBJ1-1; tentative D call: TRBD1 (5 bases). CDR3 length: 14 amino acids. V was pared by 2 bases and J by 1 base, with 11 bases between. Per germline, CDR1 DFQATT and CDR2 SNEGSKA (reference sequence).